The source of this TCR beta chain is a study of shared clonotypes between healthy human individuals. Study as a whole: A donor's plate count was three for CD4 naive and three for CD4 memory; CD8 naive had two and CD8 memory one. Whole-study results and caveats: A generally larger estimated richness was seen in naive subsets than in memory subsets.

With regard to this clone: Antigen unknown.

Assay runs were performed at deep level. Assay: immunoSEQ multiplex PCR; the TCRdb copy retains only in-frame clones and omits some. This table holds around 1.9 million clones, approximately 92% found once. The CDR3 runs 16 residues. V was clipped by 2 bases and J by 4 bases, with 17 bases between them. Germline-derived CDR1 and CDR2 are LGHNA and YSLEER. The naive CD8 subset, CD45RO-negative cells positively selected for CCR7, excluded terminally differentiated effector memory CD45RA+ cells. Sequences were obtained from naive CD8+ T cells from PBMCs. The chain couples TRBV4-3 to TRBJ1-2, with unresolved D. This clonotype was sampled from a man aged 18 to 29 in good health. Some clones in this sample may be carry-over from other donors' samples. The CDR3 sequence is CASSQSRRELFYGYTF. The CDR3 nucleotides read TGCGCCAGCAGCCAATCCAGACGCGAACTTTTCTATGGCTACACCTTC.